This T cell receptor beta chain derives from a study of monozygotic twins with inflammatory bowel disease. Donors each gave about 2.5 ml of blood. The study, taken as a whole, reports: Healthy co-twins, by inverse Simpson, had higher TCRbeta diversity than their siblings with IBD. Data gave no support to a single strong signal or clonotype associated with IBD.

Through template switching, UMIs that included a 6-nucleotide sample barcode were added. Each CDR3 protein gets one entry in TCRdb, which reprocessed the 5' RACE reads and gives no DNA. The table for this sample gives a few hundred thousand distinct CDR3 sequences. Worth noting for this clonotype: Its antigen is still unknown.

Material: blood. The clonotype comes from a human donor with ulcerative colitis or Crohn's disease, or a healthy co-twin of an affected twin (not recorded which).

The CDR3 sequence: CASSPSGSGHEQFF. The rearrangement joins TRBV5-1 to TRBJ2-1; without DNA, the TCRdb call of TRBD2 cannot be checked. The CDR3 is 14 residues long. Germline assignment: CDR1 SGHRS and CDR2 YFSETQ.